A selection of T cell receptor beta chains follows, all from one sample in a study of T cell responses to AZD1222 COVID-19 vaccine. Only in-frame clones appear in the TCRdb table, and some are missing; sequencing was by immunoSEQ multiplex PCR. The table shows tens of thousands of clones, with 81% occurring only once. Here the sequenced sample was peripheral blood, taken 28 days after the second AZD1222 dose. These receptors originate from an adult who received the AZD1222 COVID-19 vaccine. The CDR3 runs from the conserved cysteine through the conserved F or W. Each record gives: D gene, J gene, V gene, clone size, CDR3 protein, CDR3 DNA. A D gene is named only where the DNA matches it firmly. For some rows the clone size is stated as once, few or many, or as a class when expanded; others skip it.

D: TRBD1; J: TRBJ1-5; V: TRBV28; size: -; CDR3: CASSGGQGGNQPQHF; DNA: TGTGCCAGCAGCGGGGGACAGGGGGGGAATCAGCCCCAGCATTTT
D: -; J: TRBJ2-3; V: TRBV28; size: -; CDR3: CASSLPAEYTDTQYF; DNA: TGTGCCAGCAGTTTACCGGCAGAGTACACAGATACGCAGTATTTT
D: -; J: TRBJ2-1; V: TRBV11-2; size: -; CDR3: CASSLDWGASYNEQFF; DNA: TGTGCCAGCAGCTTAGATTGGGGAGCTTCCTACAATGAGCAGTTCTTC
D: TRBD2; J: TRBJ2-4; V: TRBV4-3; size: -; CDR3: CASSQDAAMTSGNGKNIQYF; DNA: TGCGCCAGCAGCCAAGATGCCGCCATGACTAGCGGGAATGGCAAAAACATTCAGTACTTC
D: TRBD1; J: TRBJ2-5; V: TRBV4-2; size: -; CDR3: CASSQASTGLTETQYF; DNA: TGTGCCAGCAGCCAGGCCTCGACAGGGTTGACAGAGACCCAGTACTTC
D: TRBD1; J: TRBJ2-1; V: TRBV10-3; size: -; CDR3: CATRQGSYNEQFF; DNA: TGTGCCACCAGACAGGGGTCCTACAATGAGCAGTTCTTC
D: -; J: TRBJ2-7; V: TRBV7-2; size: -; CDR3: CASMVAALSSYEQYF; DNA: TGTGCCAGCATGGTAGCGGCTCTCAGCTCCTACGAGCAGTACTTC
D: -; J: TRBJ1-2; V: TRBV19; size: few; CDR3: CASTISGVHYGYTF; DNA: TGTGCCAGTACCATCTCAGGAGTGCACTATGGCTACACCTTC
D: -; J: TRBJ2-5; V: TRBV19; size: -; CDR3: CASSISGWGQETQYF; DNA: TGTGCCAGTAGTATCTCAGGGTGGGGCCAAGAGACCCAGTACTTC
D: TRBD2; J: TRBJ2-5; V: TRBV7-9; size: once; CDR3: CASSSIGTSGRGETQYF; DNA: TGTGCCAGCAGCTCAATTGGGACTAGCGGGAGAGGCGAGACCCAGTACTTC
D: -; J: TRBJ2-2; V: TRBV30; size: once; CDR3: CAWSTNLWGNTGELFF; DNA: TGTGCCTGGAGTACCAATCTGTGGGGGAACACCGGGGAGCTGTTTTTT
D: -; J: TRBJ2-7; V: TRBV6-5; size: -; CDR3: CASDRYYEQYF; DNA: TGTGCCAGCGATCGGTACTACGAGCAGTACTTC
D: TRBD2; J: TRBJ2-1; V: TRBV7-9; size: -; CDR3: CASSPRAGGPYNEQFF; DNA: TGTGCCAGCAGCCCTAGAGCGGGAGGCCCCTACAATGAGCAGTTCTTC
D: -; J: TRBJ1-2; V: TRBV3-1/TRBV3-2; size: -; CDR3: CASSLGLGNYGYTF; DNA: TGTGCCAGCAGCCTAGGCCTGGGGAACTATGGCTACACCTTC
D: TRBD2; J: TRBJ2-1; V: TRBV25-1; size: medium-sized; CDR3: CASSLAGAPNEQFF; DNA: TGTGCCAGCTCGCTAGCGGGAGCCCCCAATGAGCAGTTCTTC
D: -; J: TRBJ1-6; V: TRBV5-4; size: few; CDR3: CASSLKNQNSPLHF; DNA: TGTGCCAGCAGCTTGAAGAATCAGAATTCACCCCTCCACTTT
D: -; J: TRBJ2-2; V: TRBV4-1; size: -; CDR3: CASSQETLLSTGELFF; DNA: TGCGCCAGCAGCCAAGAGACTCTCCTTTCGACCGGGGAGCTGTTTTTT
D: -; J: TRBJ1-1; V: TRBV15; size: -; CDR3: CATSRVFVGPGEAFF; DNA: TGTGCCACCAGCAGAGTTTTTGTCGGCCCGGGGGAAGCTTTCTTT
D: TRBD2; J: TRBJ2-1; V: TRBV7-7; size: -; CDR3: CASSPWTSGSYNEQFF; DNA: TGTGCTAGCAGCCCCTGGACTAGCGGGAGTTACAATGAGCAGTTCTTC
D: -; J: TRBJ2-7; V: TRBV6-2/TRBV6-3; size: -; CDR3: CASSGRPSTYEQYF; DNA: TGTGCCAGCAGTGGGCGGCCCTCCACCTACGAGCAGTACTTC
D: -; J: TRBJ2-7; V: TRBV28; size: -; CDR3: CASSSVEQYF; DNA: TGTGCCAGCAGTTCTGTGGAGCAGTACTTC
D: TRBD1; J: TRBJ2-5; V: TRBV24-1; size: -; CDR3: CATSDRTGGRETQYF; DNA: TGTGCCACCAGTGATAGAACAGGGGGCCGCGAGACCCAGTACTTC
D: -; J: TRBJ1-4; V: TRBV30; size: once; CDR3: CAWSGLSGGANEKLFF; DNA: TGTGCCTGGAGTGGTCTATCGGGGGGCGCTAATGAAAAACTGTTTTTT
D: TRBD2; J: TRBJ2-7; V: TRBV9; size: -; CDR3: CASSVFAGAHYEQYF; DNA: TGTGCCAGCAGCGTATTTGCGGGAGCTCACTACGAGCAGTACTTC
D: TRBD1; J: TRBJ2-1; V: TRBV11-2; size: few; CDR3: CASSLDRANEQFF; DNA: TGTGCCAGCAGCCTCGACAGGGCCAATGAGCAGTTCTTC
D: TRBD1; J: TRBJ1-5; V: TRBV19; size: -; CDR3: CASTGGTGGFTSNQPQHF; DNA: TGTGCCAGTACGGGGGGGACAGGGGGCTTCACTAGCAATCAGCCCCAGCATTTT
D: -; J: TRBJ1-2; V: TRBV29-1; size: -; CDR3: CSVVDGYTF; DNA: TGCAGCGTTGTAGATGGCTACACCTTC
D: -; J: TRBJ2-1; V: TRBV24-1; size: -; CDR3: CATSDSGRAIASEQFF; DNA: TGTGCCACCAGTGATTCTGGCAGGGCTATCGCGTCTGAGCAGTTCTTC
D: -; J: TRBJ1-5; V: TRBV7-9; size: -; CDR3: CASSLGDQPQHF; DNA: TGTGCCAGCAGCTTAGGGGATCAGCCCCAGCATTTT
D: -; J: TRBJ2-3; V: TRBV5-6; size: -; CDR3: CASSWGSNTDTQYF; DNA: TGTGCCAGCAGCTGGGGGTCAAACACAGATACGCAGTATTTT
D: -; J: TRBJ2-7; V: TRBV27; size: -; CDR3: CASSLIRLRIPKYGF; DNA: TGTGCCAGCAGTTTAATAAGGCTGCGAATACCGAAGTATGGCTTC
D: TRBD2; J: TRBJ2-7; V: TRBV7-2; size: -; CDR3: CASSPGGGLVAYEQYF; DNA: TGTGCCAGCAGCCCGGGGGGGGGACTAGTAGCCTACGAGCAGTACTTC
D: TRBD1; J: TRBJ2-1; V: TRBV24-1; size: -; CDR3: CATSDLHRGKHEQFF; DNA: TGTGCCACCAGTGATTTGCACAGGGGGAAGCATGAGCAGTTCTTC
D: TRBD1; J: TRBJ1-2; V: TRBV6-2/TRBV6-3; size: once; CDR3: CASSYLGQGASGYTF; DNA: TGTGCCAGCAGTTATCTTGGACAGGGGGCCTCTGGCTACACCTTC
D: -; J: TRBJ1-4; V: TRBV28; size: -; CDR3: CASSLLGGNANEKLFF; DNA: TGTGCCAGCAGTTTATTAGGGGGAAATGCTAATGAAAAACTGTTTTTT
D: -; J: TRBJ1-3; V: TRBV6-5; size: few; CDR3: CASSLGRHSGNTIYF; DNA: TGTGCCAGCAGCCTGGGACGGCACTCTGGAAACACCATATATTTT